Listed below are T cell receptor beta chains from one sample, sequenced in a study of cytomegalovirus exposure and HLA in healthy donors. TCRdb's copy holds only in-frame clones and misses some; the assay was immunoSEQ multiplex PCR. Among 90,000 to 110,000 clones, more than 60% were seen once, and the ten largest hold 8.6%. Sequencing used PBMCs. The receptors were gathered from a woman in her thirties or forties in good health and CMV-seropositive. Both conserved end residues are part of each CDR3. The order of the fields is clone size, V gene, D gene, J gene, CDR3 length, CDR3 DNA, CDR3 protein. The D gene is left open where the match is weak. Not every row has a clone size; where given, it reads once, few, many or a size class.

NA	TRBV5-1	TRBD1	TRBJ1-3	15	TGCGCCAGCAGCTTGGACAGGGGAGGTGGAAACACCATATATTTT	CASSLDRGGGNTIYF
few	TRBV7-9	NA	TRBJ2-5	16	TGTGCCAGCAGCTTAGATGGGGCAGGGAAGCATGAGACCCAGTACTTC	CASSLDGAGKHETQYF
NA	TRBV5-1	TRBD1	TRBJ1-4	17	TGCGCCAGCAGGGCCGGGACAGGGTTTGGTAGGGGAGAAAAACTGTTTTTT	CASRAGTGFGRGEKLFF
few	TRBV27	NA	TRBJ2-1	16	TGTGCCAGCAGTTACTTCGGCCGGGACACCTACAATGAGCAGTTCTTC	CASSYFGRDTYNEQFF
NA	TRBV7-6	NA	TRBJ2-3	12	TGTGCCAGCAGCTCACTCACAGATACGCAGTATTTT	CASSSLTDTQYF
NA	TRBV6-1	TRBD2	TRBJ2-1	15	TGTGCCAGCAGTGAAACCAGCGGGGGTTACAATGAGCAGTTCTTC	CASSETSGGYNEQFF
NA	TRBV11-2	NA	TRBJ1-1	14	TGTGCCAGCAGCAGTGAGGGACAATCGTTAGGAGCTTTCTTT	CASSSEGQSLGAFF
few	TRBV12-5	TRBD1	TRBJ2-7	16	TGTGCTAGTGGTGGTCTGTTGACAGGGGGATCCTACGAGCAGTACTTC	CASGGLLTGGSYEQYF
NA	TRBV19	TRBD1	TRBJ2-6	19	TGTGCCAGTTCCAAGACAGGGGGGACCTTTAGCTCTGGGGCCAACGTCCTGACTTTC	CASSKTGGTFSSGANVLTF
NA	TRBV11-2	NA	TRBJ2-1	11	TGTGCCATTCGGGACTACAATGAGCAGTTCTTC	CAIRDYNEQFF
NA	TRBV18	TRBD1	TRBJ1-2	16	TGTGCCAGCTCACAGGTTCGGGACAGCGCTAACTATGGCTACACCTTC	CASSQVRDSANYGYTF
NA	TRBV7-9	TRBD2	TRBJ2-1	16	TGTGCCAGCAGCTTAGGAGCGGGAGGAGAATACAATGAGCAGTTCTTC	CASSLGAGGEYNEQFF
few	TRBV4-1	NA	TRBJ1-5	14	TGCGCCAGCAGCCAAGATCCGTCGGGGAGGCCCCAGCATTTT	CASSQDPSGRPQHF
few	TRBV4-1	NA	TRBJ1-4	14	TGCGCCAGCAGTTACACGACAGTTAATGAAAAACTGTTTTTT	CASSYTTVNEKLFF
NA	TRBV29-1	TRBD1	TRBJ2-1	13	TGCAGCGTAGACAGGGGGCGCCGCAATGAGCAGTTCTTC	CSVDRGRRNEQFF
NA	TRBV10-3	TRBD1	TRBJ1-4	14	TGTGCCATCAGCCAGACAGGGATTTCTGGAAAACTGTTTTTT	CAISQTGISGKLFF
NA	TRBV4-2	NA	TRBJ2-5	14	TGTGCCAGCAGCCAAGGTTCCGGCCAAGAGACCCAGTACTTC	CASSQGSGQETQYF
once	TRBV27	TRBD2	TRBJ2-1	15	TGTGCCAGCAGTTTAAGTACTAGCGGGTTCGATGAGCAGTTCTTC	CASSLSTSGFDEQFF
once	TRBV5-6	NA	TRBJ2-5	15	TGTGCCAGCATACGGGGGGCGGGGGTCCAAGAGACCCAGTACTTC	CASIRGAGVQETQYF
few	TRBV5-1	NA	TRBJ1-1	13	TGCGCCAGCAGCTTGGTAGGGGACACTGAAGCTTTCTTT	CASSLVGDTEAFF
NA	TRBV28	TRBD1	TRBJ2-7	16	TGTGCCAGCAGTCCCCCCCCGGGACAGGGCTCCTACGAGCAGTACTTC	CASSPPPGQGSYEQYF
NA	TRBV2	NA	TRBJ1-4	11	TGTGCCAGCTCTCTAGGTGAAAAACTGTTTTTT	CASSLGEKLFF
NA	TRBV5-1	NA	TRBJ2-1	14	TGCGCCAGCAGCTCCCAACTGGTCTACAATGAGCAGTTCTTC	CASSSQLVYNEQFF
NA	TRBV10-3	NA	TRBJ2-3	14	TGTGCCATCAGGGAACAGGGTGCGACAGATACGCAGTATTTT	CAIREQGATDTQYF
NA	TRBV27	NA	TRBJ1-5	14	TGTGCCAGCAGTTTCCTAGGGGCGGATCAGCCCCAGCATTTT	CASSFLGADQPQHF
NA	TRBV5-1	TRBD2	TRBJ2-5	15	TGCGCCAGCAGCTCTAGCGGGGGGTTCCAAGAGACCCAGTACTTC	CASSSSGGFQETQYF
once	TRBV19	NA	TRBJ2-7	14	TGTGCCAGTAGTTCACCCGGGTTAATCTACGAGCAGTACTTC	CASSSPGLIYEQYF
few	TRBV7-9	TRBD1	TRBJ1-3	15	TGTGCCAGCAGCTCGGACAGGGAGTGGGGAAACACCATATATTTT	CASSSDREWGNTIYF
NA	TRBV7-2	NA	TRBJ1-6	15	TGTGCCAGCAGCCGCGAGGGTTTTTATAATTCACCCCTCCACTTT	CASSREGFYNSPLHF
NA	TRBV11-2	TRBD2	TRBJ2-1	17	TGTGCCAGCAGCTTAGGGGGGGGACTAGCGGGAGAAGATGAGCAGTTCTTC	CASSLGGGLAGEDEQFF
once	TRBV18	TRBD1	TRBJ2-1	15	TGTGCCAGCTCACCGGGCCAGGGGGCCTACAATGAGCAGTTCTTC	CASSPGQGAYNEQFF
NA	TRBV28	NA	TRBJ1-2	15	TGTGCCAGCACCACCCCCTGGGGCGGCAACTATGGCTACACCTTC	CASTTPWGGNYGYTF
few	TRBV10-2	TRBD1	TRBJ2-7	14	TGCGCCAGCAGGACCGGGACAGGGCTCTACGAGCAGTACTTC	CASRTGTGLYEQYF
NA	TRBV10-3	NA	TRBJ2-7	14	TGTGCCACCTCTAGGAGGGGAAAACCCTACGAGCAGTACTTC	CATSRRGKPYEQYF
NA	TRBV5-1	TRBD2	TRBJ2-1	16	TGCGCCAGCAGCTTGGTCCTAGCGGGACTAAACAATGAGCAGTTCTTC	CASSLVLAGLNNEQFF
NA	TRBV27	TRBD1	TRBJ2-1	14	TGTGCCAGCAGAACGGGACAGGGGGCGGGGGAGCAGTTCTTC	CASRTGQGAGEQFF
NA	TRBV7-9	NA	TRBJ1-2	14	TGTGCCAGCAGCATTGTCTCGGGGAACTATGGCTACACCTTC	CASSIVSGNYGYTF
NA	TRBV7-3	TRBD2	TRBJ2-1	19	TGTGCCAGCAGCGACGAACTAGCGGGGGGAACCATCTCCTACAATGAGCAGTTCTTC	CASSDELAGGTISYNEQFF
NA	TRBV12-2	NA	TRBJ2-1	16	TGTGCAAGTCGCTTTCTTTGGCAGGGGATGGGCAATGAGCAGTTCTTC	CASRFLWQGMGNEQFF
few	TRBV7-7	NA	TRBJ2-2	17	TGTGCTAGCAGCTTAGCGGGACAGGGTGTCATCCCCGGGGAGCTGTTTTTT	CASSLAGQGVIPGELFF
NA	TRBV11-2	TRBD2	TRBJ2-7	17	TGTGCCAGCAGCTCCCTTCCCGGGACTAGCGGGAGTTACGAGCAGTACTTC	CASSSLPGTSGSYEQYF
NA	TRBV28	NA	TRBJ1-1	12	TGTGCCAGCAGTTTCAGGGGCACTGAAGCTTTCTTT	CASSFRGTEAFF
few	TRBV27	TRBD1	TRBJ2-1	21	TGTGCCAGCAGTCCGCCGATATGGGACAGGGGGCATTCGGGTACCTACAATGAGCAGTTCTTC	CASSPPIWDRGHSGTYNEQFF